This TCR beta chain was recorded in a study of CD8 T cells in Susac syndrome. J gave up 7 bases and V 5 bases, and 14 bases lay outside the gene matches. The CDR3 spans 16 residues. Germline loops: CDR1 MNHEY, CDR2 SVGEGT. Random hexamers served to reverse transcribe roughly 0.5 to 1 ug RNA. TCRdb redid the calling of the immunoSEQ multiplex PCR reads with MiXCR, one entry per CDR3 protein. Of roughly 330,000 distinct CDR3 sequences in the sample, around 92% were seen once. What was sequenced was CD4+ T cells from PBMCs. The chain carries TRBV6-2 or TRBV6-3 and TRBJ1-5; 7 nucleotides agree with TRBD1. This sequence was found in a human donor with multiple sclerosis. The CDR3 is CASSPNLQGPGQPQHF. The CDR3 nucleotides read TGTGCCAGCAGTCCAAACCTACAGGGGCCGGGGCAGCCCCAGCATTTT.